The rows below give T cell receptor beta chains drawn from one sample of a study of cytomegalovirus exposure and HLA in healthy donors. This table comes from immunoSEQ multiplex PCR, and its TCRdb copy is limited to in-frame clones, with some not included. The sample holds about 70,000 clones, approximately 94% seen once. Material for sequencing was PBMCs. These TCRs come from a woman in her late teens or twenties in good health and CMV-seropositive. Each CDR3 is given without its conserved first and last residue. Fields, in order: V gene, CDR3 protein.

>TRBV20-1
SAPRAGEQY
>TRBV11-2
ASSLTRAETQY
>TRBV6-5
ASNNGLSDNEQF
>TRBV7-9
ASSPTGGNQPQH
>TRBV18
ASSPPRIGGSPYNEQF
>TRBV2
ASSEPGYLAGGPSYNEQF
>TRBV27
ASSLSGGWGETQY
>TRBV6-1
ASRGGGQETQY
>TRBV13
ASSSGPSGGGADTQY
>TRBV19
ASGASPNTVGSPLH
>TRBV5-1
ASSLARLQNEQY
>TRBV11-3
ASSLRGGRTDTQY
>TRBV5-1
ASSLEGVGYNEQF
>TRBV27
ASSFLVDSNTNTGELF
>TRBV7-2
ASRRAPGNEQF
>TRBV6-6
ASLTSGTYNEQF
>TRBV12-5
ASGLGGQPYGYT
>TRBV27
ASSPLPPRGHTDTQY
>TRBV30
AWSTGGAGSSGEQF
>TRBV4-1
ASSQDLRANEQF
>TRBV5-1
ASSSAGGEGAYNEQF
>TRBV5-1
ASTLGDRGSYEQY
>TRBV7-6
ASSLDRSGNQPQH
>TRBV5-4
ASRRRQGAEAF
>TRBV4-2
ASSQDPGDGNTIY
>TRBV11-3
ASSYRGLGTEAF
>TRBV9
ASSVGDRGGGNTIY
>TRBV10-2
ASSEKLGGRSNQPQH
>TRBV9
ASSVAYADTQY
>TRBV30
AWRGPAGGSYEQY
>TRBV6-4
ASSEREAGELF
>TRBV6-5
ASKDSRNTIY
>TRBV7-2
ASSPAGWQTQY
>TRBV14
ASSDRDRGKIRIGYEQY
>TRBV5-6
ASSFNAGVETQY
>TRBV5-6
ASSFGVSYEQY
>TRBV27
ASSNLGTGGNQPQH
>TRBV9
ASSVSGTGGPDTQY
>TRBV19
ATERTDNEQF
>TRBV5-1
ASLRGSGGARTDTQY
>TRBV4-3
ASSQDLGGNEQF
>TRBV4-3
ASSQSWGDRGPFTDTQY
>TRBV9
ASSGGGSNQPQH
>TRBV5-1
ATKIDVGSSYEQY
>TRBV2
ASSRDSFGGNTIY
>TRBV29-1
SVASLTSASYNEQF
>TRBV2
ASRDISNSPLH
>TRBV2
ASSDNYEQY
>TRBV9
ASSPSGGDEQF
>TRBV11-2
ASSLYSGSSYNEQF
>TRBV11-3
ASSPPGGWIEAF
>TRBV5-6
ASSLDQGARYEQY
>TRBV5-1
ATTPEGRGEY
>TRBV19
ASSIYARGPGTEAF
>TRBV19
ASSPGDRPISDYGYT
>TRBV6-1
ASIEASGRAGQF
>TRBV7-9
ASSRGRGANTEAF
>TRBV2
ASSPGTGFEGTEAF
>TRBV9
ASSVVGSGYTDTQY